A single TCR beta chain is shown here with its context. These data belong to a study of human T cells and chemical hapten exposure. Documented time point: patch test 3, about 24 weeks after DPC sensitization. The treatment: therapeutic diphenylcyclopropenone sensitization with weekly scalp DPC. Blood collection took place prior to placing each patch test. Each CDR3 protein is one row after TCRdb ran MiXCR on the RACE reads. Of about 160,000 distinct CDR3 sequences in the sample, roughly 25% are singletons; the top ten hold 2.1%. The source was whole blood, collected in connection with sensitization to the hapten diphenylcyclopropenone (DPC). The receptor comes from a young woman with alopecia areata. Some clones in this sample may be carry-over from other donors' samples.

The CDR3 DNA reads TGCAGTGCACTGTATAATTCACCCCTCCACTTT. Protein product: CSALYNSPLHF. This chain links TRBV20-1 with TRBJ1-6; D is undetermined. Germline lookup yields CDR1 DFQATT and CDR2 SNEGSKA (reference sequence). V gave up 6 bases and J gave up 4 bases, with 4 bases separating them. The CDR3 sequence is 11 residues long.